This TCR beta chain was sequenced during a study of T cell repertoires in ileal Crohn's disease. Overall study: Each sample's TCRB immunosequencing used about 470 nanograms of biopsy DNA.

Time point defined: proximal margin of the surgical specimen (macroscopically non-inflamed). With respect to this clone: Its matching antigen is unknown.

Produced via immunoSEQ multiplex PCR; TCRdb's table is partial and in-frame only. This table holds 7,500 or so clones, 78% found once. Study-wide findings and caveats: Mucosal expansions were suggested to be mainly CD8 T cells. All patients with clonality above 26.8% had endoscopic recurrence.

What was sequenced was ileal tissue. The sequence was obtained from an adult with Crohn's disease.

The CDR3 region is CASSTRQGARNTEAFF. As DNA, the CDR3 is TGTGCCAGTAGTACAAGACAGGGGGCAAGGAACACTGAAGCTTTCTTT. The gene calls are TRBV19 and TRBJ1-1; TRBD1 agrees at 10 bases. The CDR3 is 16 residues long. V lost 4 bases and J lost 1; bases outside the gene matches: 6. Germline assignment: CDR1 LNHDA and CDR2 SQIVND (reference sequence).